These T cell receptor beta chains were read from a single sample in a study of radiation and T cells in renal cell carcinoma. The protocol was immunoSEQ multiplex PCR, while the TCRdb copy is restricted to in-frame clones and leaves out a portion. The table shows under 20,000 clones, with around 63% occurring only once. This specimen consisted of tumor tissue, obtained from a patient whose treatment included radiotherapy and nephrectomy. Receptor source: a woman aged 70-85 years with renal cell carcinoma. CDR3s include the opening cysteine and the closing phenylalanine or tryptophan. A D gene is named only where the DNA matches it firmly. Only part of the rows carry a size: once, few, many, or a class if the clone is expanded.

size	V	J	D	DNA	CDR3
-	TRBV5-1	TRBJ1-4	TRBD1	TGCGCCAGCAGCTTGGTGGGGGCCGGGACAGTTGGTGAAAAACTGTTTTTT	CASSLVGAGTVGEKLFF
few	TRBV6-6	TRBJ1-5	-	TGTGCCAGCAGTTCCCGCCCAGGGGAGGACCAGCCCCAGCATTTT	CASSSRPGEDQPQHF
medium-sized	TRBV5-4	TRBJ2-7	-	TGTGCCAGCAGCTTCTTGGGGGGGGCTTACCTCTTC	CASSFLGGAYLF
-	TRBV4-1	TRBJ2-1	TRBD2	TGCGCCAGCAGCCAGCTAGGGACTAGCGGGGGGGCCCCGTTCTTC	CASSQLGTSGGAPFF
few	TRBV18	TRBJ1-2	-	TGTGCCAGCTCACCCGCGGGGAGTGCAGACTACACCTTC	CASSPAGSADYTF
-	TRBV9	TRBJ1-3	-	TGTGCCAGCAGCCAAAGACTCGCAGGGCCTGGAAACACCATATATTTT	CASSQRLAGPGNTIYF
-	TRBV4-2	TRBJ2-3	-	TGTGCCAGCAGCCAAGGTGGGCAAAGCACAGATACGCAGTATTTT	CASSQGGQSTDTQYF
-	TRBV28	TRBJ1-3	-	TGTGCCAGCAGTTTCCCCACACTGAGCTCTGGAAACACCATATATTTT	CASSFPTLSSGNTIYF
-	TRBV4-2	TRBJ2-7	TRBD2	TGTGCCAGCAGATACGGACTAGCGGGGACCTACGAGCAGTACTTC	CASRYGLAGTYEQYF
-	TRBV7-7	TRBJ2-6	-	TGTGCTAGCAGCTATGGACAAGGTGGGGCCAACGTCCTGACTTTC	CASSYGQGGANVLTF
once	TRBV29-1	TRBJ2-3	TRBD1	TGCAGCGCCCCCCGCGACAGGGGCACAGATACGCAGTATTTT	CSAPRDRGTDTQYF
-	TRBV5-6	TRBJ1-4	-	TGTGCCAGCAACTCAGGGTCGTTAACCGAAAAACTGTTTTTT	CASNSGSLTEKLFF
-	TRBV13	TRBJ2-7	-	TGTGCCAGCAGTTCGGACGGGGGCTATTACGAGCAGTACTTC	CASSSDGGYYEQYF
medium-sized	TRBV11-2	TRBJ1-2	-	TGTGCCAGCAGCCGGGACGGAGGGACCTATGGCTACACCTTC	CASSRDGGTYGYTF
few	TRBV5-8	TRBJ1-4	TRBD1	TGTGCCAGCAGCTCACAGGGGGCTAATGAAAAACTGTTTTTT	CASSSQGANEKLFF
-	TRBV7-2	TRBJ2-2	-	TGTGCCAGCAGCCGCAGGGGGGACGGGGAGCTGTTTTTT	CASSRRGDGELFF
-	TRBV6-5	TRBJ2-3	TRBD2	TGTGCCAGCAGCAGGACTAGAAGTGCAGATACGCAGTATTTT	CASSRTRSADTQYF
-	TRBV11-2	TRBJ2-5	-	TGTGCCAGCAGCTTTGGAGAGACCCAGTACTTC	CASSFGETQYF
few	TRBV7-8	TRBJ1-2	-	TGTGCCAGCAGCTTCGACGGAAACTATGGCTACACCTTC	CASSFDGNYGYTF
-	TRBV5-1	TRBJ2-1	TRBD1	TGCGCCAGCAGCCGGGACAGGGCTTACAATGAGCAGTTCTTC	CASSRDRAYNEQFF
medium-sized	TRBV2	TRBJ2-6	-	TGTGCCAGCAGTGAACTATCTGGGGCCAACGTCCTGACTTTC	CASSELSGANVLTF
-	TRBV30	TRBJ1-1	-	TGTGCCTGGAGCCCCTCCGGGCTGGGTAGGAACACTGAAGCTTTCTTT	CAWSPSGLGRNTEAFF
-	TRBV11-2	TRBJ2-7	TRBD2	TGTGCCAGCAGCGTCGACTTCGGGACTACCTACGAGCAGTACTTC	CASSVDFGTTYEQYF
-	TRBV7-2	TRBJ2-2	-	TGTGCCAGCAGCTCCCGGGCGGCCGGGGAGCTGTTTTTT	CASSSRAAGELFF
few	TRBV5-7	TRBJ2-2	-	TGTGCCAGCAGCCCTACTCCCGGTAGTTCCGGGGAGCTGTTTTTT	CASSPTPGSSGELFF
-	TRBV11-3	TRBJ2-1	-	TGTGCCAGCAGCTTAGAGGGCAATGAGCAGTTCTTC	CASSLEGNEQFF
few	TRBV4-3	TRBJ2-1	-	TGCGCCAGCAGCCAAGATGCGGCCTCGGCCTACAATGAGCAGTTCTTC	CASSQDAASAYNEQFF
once	TRBV28	TRBJ2-1	TRBD2	TGTGCCAGCAGTTTACTCGGGACTAGCGGGGACAATGAGCAGTTCTTC	CASSLLGTSGDNEQFF
-	TRBV29-1	TRBJ1-1	TRBD1	TGCAGCGTCAAGACAGGGCATACTGAAGCTTTCTTT	CSVKTGHTEAFF
-	TRBV6-5	TRBJ2-7	-	TGTGCCAGCAGACCACTCCTGACAGGTTACTACGAGCAGTACTTC	CASRPLLTGYYEQYF
-	TRBV15	TRBJ2-1	-	TGTGCCACCAGCAGAGATCTGGGGACTGATGAGCAGTTCTTC	CATSRDLGTDEQFF
few	TRBV5-1	TRBJ2-7	TRBD2	TGCGCCAGCAGCTTTGGCGGGGGGGCCGACGAGCAGTACTTC	CASSFGGGADEQYF
-	TRBV28	TRBJ1-1	-	TGTGCCAGCAGTGGGAGAGGGGACACTGAAGCTTTCTTT	CASSGRGDTEAFF
-	TRBV27	TRBJ2-1	TRBD2	TGTGCCAGCAGTTTAAGCGGGGTCGGCAATGAGCAGTTCTTC	CASSLSGVGNEQFF
-	TRBV5-4	TRBJ1-2	TRBD1	TGTGCCAGCAGACCGGGACAGGGATATGGCTACACCTTC	CASRPGQGYGYTF
-	TRBV4-2	TRBJ2-2	-	TGTGCCAGCAGCCAAGAGATTCATTCGAGCGGGGAGCTGTTTTTT	CASSQEIHSSGELFF
-	TRBV7-2	TRBJ1-4	TRBD1	TGTGCCAGCAGCCCGGGACAGGGACGTAGTGAAAAACTGTTTTTT	CASSPGQGRSEKLFF
-	TRBV7-2	TRBJ1-2	TRBD1	TGTGCCAGCAGCCCTCCCGGGACAGGGAACTATGGCTACACCTTC	CASSPPGTGNYGYTF
-	TRBV29-1	TRBJ2-1	TRBD2	TGCAGCGTTGAAGATGAAGCGGGAAATGAGCAGTTCTTC	CSVEDEAGNEQFF
few	TRBV6-6	TRBJ1-1	-	TGTGCCAGCAGGGAAAGCAGGGGAATAGCTGAAGCTTTCTTT	CASRESRGIAEAFF
-	TRBV27	TRBJ1-1	TRBD1	TGTGCCAGCAGTCCTGGGACAGGGGTTACTGAAGCTTTCTTT	CASSPGTGVTEAFF
medium-sized	TRBV28	TRBJ1-5	-	TGTGCCAGCAGTTTTGTGACAGTGAATCAGCCCCAGCATTTT	CASSFVTVNQPQHF
-	TRBV5-1	TRBJ2-2	TRBD1	TGCGCCAGCAGCTGGGCCGCCAGGGGGCTGAGCACCGGGGAGCTGTTTTTT	CASSWAARGLSTGELFF
few	TRBV19	TRBJ1-5	-	TGTGCCAGTAGTAGCCAGGGAAGAGGGAACAATCAGCCCCAGCATTTT	CASSSQGRGNNQPQHF
-	TRBV5-6	TRBJ2-7	-	TGTGCCAGCGGGCGGCTCTACGAGCAGTACTTC	CASGRLYEQYF
-	TRBV5-6	TRBJ2-7	-	TGTGCCAGCAGCTTGTTGAAAGTCTCCTACGAGCAGTACTTC	CASSLLKVSYEQYF
-	TRBV7-9	TRBJ2-1	TRBD2	TGTGCCAGCAGCCAGGCCACTAGCGGGGGGGCTTCCTACAATGAGCAGTTCTTC	CASSQATSGGASYNEQFF
once	TRBV5-6	TRBJ2-4	-	TGTGCCAGCAGCTTGGATAGTGAGCTAGCCAAAAACATTCAGTACTTC	CASSLDSELAKNIQYF
-	TRBV30	TRBJ1-6	-	TGTGCCTGGAGTGCCGAGCAATATAATTCACCCCTCCACTTT	CAWSAEQYNSPLHF
-	TRBV27	TRBJ2-3	-	TGTGCCAGCAGTTTACAGGGGTCAGATACGCAGTATTTT	CASSLQGSDTQYF